One and the same sample provided the 4 T cell receptor beta chains below, sequenced in a study of vaccination effects on CD4 cells after COVID-19. These TCRs are of unknown antigen specificity. In the ViraFEST assay, antigen-specific CD4+ clonotypes were identified by expansion after peptide-pool stimulation. CD4+ T cell isolation took place after 10 days of culture. Two doses of either BNT162b2 or mRNA-1273 were given to each participant. Produced via immunoSEQ multiplex PCR; TCRdb's table is partial and in-frame only. The sample has around 24,000 clones, roughly 79% seen once. The starting material was CD4+ T cells from PBMCs cultured with SARS-CoV-2 spike peptides, obtained after COVID-19 vaccination. The source is a human donor who received a COVID-19 vaccine. Some clones in this sample may be carry-over from other donors' samples.

This clone was seen only once. The V and J genes are TRBV5-1 and TRBJ2-5; no clear D. The CDR3 is made up of 15 amino acids. Trimming removed 2 bases from V and 3 bases from J, with 14 bases in between. CDR1 and CDR2 (germline): SGHRS, YFSETQ. This CDR3 reads CASSFLPGSEETQYF. The CDR3 bases are TGCGCCAGCAGCTTTTTACCAGGATCGGAAGAGACCCAGTACTTC.

J is TRBJ2-2 and V is TRBV29-1; TRBD1 matches at 7 bases. CDR1 is SQVTM, CDR2 ANQGSEA, per germline. This CDR3 region has 14 residues. The V segment lost 6 bases and the J segment 0 bases; nucleotides outside the gene matches: 4. The CDR3: CSVSDRPNTGELFF. In DNA, the CDR3 is TGCAGCGTCTCGGACAGGCCGAACACCGGGGAGCTGTTTTTT.

The chain has TRBV7-2 and TRBJ2-7, with 7 bases lining up with TRBD1. The CDR3 covers 13 residues. After removal of 6 bases from V and 2 bases from J, the junction contained 4 bases not matched to a gene. Per germline, CDR1 SGHTA and CDR2 FQGNSA. CDR3 in amino acids: CASSSQGAYEQYV. The CDR3 region has the DNA TGTGCCAGCAGTTCTCAGGGGGCCTACGAGCAGTACGTC.

This chain joins TRBV3-1 (or the pseudogene TRBV3-2) and TRBJ2-5, with 12 bases fitting TRBD1. Germline V gene lookup returns CDR1 LGHDT and CDR2 YNNKEL (reference sequence). This CDR3 has 19 residues. J gave up 5 bases and V 0 bases, and 13 bases lay outside the gene matches. The CDR3 DNA reads TGTGCCAGCAGCCAAGATTCAAGTGTAGGGACAGGGGGCTACGAGACCCAGTACTTC. Amino acids: CASSQDSSVGTGGYETQYF.